The 16 T cell receptor beta chains reported below all come from one sample, sequenced in a study of identical twins. TCRdb called the 5' RACE reads again in MiXCR, with one record for every CDR3 protein. Among some 560,000 distinct CDR3 sequences listed, approximately 9.6% were seen once. The same specimen was also included in a second study, on yellow fever vaccine responses in identical twins.

The sequenced sample was PBMCs. These receptors all stem from a woman aged 18-29 years in good health.

This clonotype showed up many times. This chain joins TRBV3-1 and TRBJ2-3; D possibly corresponds to TRBD2 (6 bases). V lost 3 bases and J lost 11, with 15 bases in between. The CDR3 is 13 residues long. CDR1 and CDR2 (germline): LGHDT, YNNKEL (reference sequence). The CDR3 loop is CASSQGLNLEQYF. DNA for the CDR3: TGTGCCAGCAGCCAGGGACTGAACCTTGAGCAGTATTTT.

This clonotype occurred many times. The chain uses TRBV6-5 and TRBJ1-2, with D unresolved. The CDR3 runs 13 residues. Per germline, CDR1 MNHEY and CDR2 SVGAGI. V lost 0 bases and J 6 bases, leaving 8 bases between the germline ends. CDR3: CASSYSGIDGYTF. Written as DNA, the CDR3 is TGTGCCAGCAGTTACTCAGGCATTGATGGCTACACCTTC.

This clonotype was found a few times. This chain connects TRBV6-1 to TRBJ2-7; unclear D gene. The germline V and J ends were trimmed by 10 bases and 4 bases, with 17 bases remaining between them. There are 13 residues in the CDR3. CDR1 and CDR2 from the germline V gene are MNHNS and SASEGT. The CDR3: CAILRASLYEQYF. Here the CDR3 DNA reads TGTGCCATCCTCCGGGCCAGCCTGTACGAGCAGTACTTC.

The V gene is TRBV12-3 or TRBV12-4, the J gene TRBJ2-1; 7 nucleotides agree with TRBD2. Trimming took 2 bases from V and 8 from J; bases not matched to a gene: 6. This CDR3 region has 14 residues. CDR3 amino acids: CASSLWEGRDEQFF. The CDR3 DNA is TGTGCCAGCAGTTTATGGGAGGGCCGTGATGAGCAGTTCTTC.

This clonotype was seen repeatedly, ten times or more. This chain uses TRBV12-3 or TRBV12-4 with TRBJ2-7, with a possible D match to TRBD1 (6 bases). V was shortened by 6 bases and J by 6 bases, with 15 bases between the two germline ends. The CDR3 is 13 amino acids. In nucleotides, the CDR3 is TGTGCCAGCAGAAGGGACATCAGTACCGAGCAGTACTTC. Its translation is CASRRDISTEQYF.

V and J are TRBV28 and TRBJ2-3; the match to TRBD1 covers 9 bases. The CDR3 spans 16 residues. Per germline, CDR1 MDHEN and CDR2 SYDVKM. V was clipped by 6 bases and J by 5 bases; unmatched bases: 12. CDR3 nucleotide sequence: TGTGCCAGCAGGCCGGCCGGGACAGGGAAAAAAGATACGCAGTATTTT. It is translated as CASRPAGTGKKDTQYF.

In the case of this clonotype: Being one base from a much bigger clone, this may be a read error. The genes are TRBV28 and TRBJ2-7, with 9 bases that match TRBD1. The CDR3 loop spans 15 amino acids. Germline V gives CDR1 MDHEN, CDR2 SYDVKM. The CDR3 protein is CASSPGTGYTYDQYF. CDR3 nucleotide sequence: TGTGCCAGCAGTCCCGGGACAGGGTACACCTACGATCAGTACTTC. The full variable domain, rest sourced from reference TRBV28 and TRBJ2-7, is DVKVTQSSRYLVKRTGEKVFLECVQDMDHENMFWYRQDPGLGLRLIYFSYDVKMKEKGDIPEGYSVSREKKERFSLILESASTNQTSMYLCASSPGTGYTYDQYFGPGTRLTVT.

This clonotype has a handful of counts. The chain links TRBV28 to TRBJ1-3; TRBD1 agrees at 7 bases. The germline gives CDR1 MDHEN, CDR2 SYDVKM. The J segment lost 7 bases and the V segment lost 6 bases, leaving 6 bases of the junction unmatched. CDR3 size: 13 residues. The CDR3 DNA sequence: TGTGCCAGCAGAAGACAGGGAGGTAACACCATATATTTT. Amino acids: CASRRQGGNTIYF.

This clonotype was seen only a few times. V gene TRBV19 combines with J gene TRBJ2-7, with 9 bases lining up with TRBD2. The V gene end was trimmed by 3 bases and the J gene end by 3 bases; junction bases not matched to a gene: 12. This CDR3 region has 17 residues. Germline V gene data show CDR1 as LNHDA and CDR2 as SQIVND (reference sequence). CDR3 nucleotide sequence: TGTGCCAGTAGTATGGGCCTAGCGGGACCATTTAACTACGAGCAGTACTTC. Amino acids: CASSMGLAGPFNYEQYF.

This clonotype was counted ten times or more. The genes are TRBV28 and TRBJ2-7; D gene uncertain. Looked up from germline, CDR1 is MDHEN and CDR2 is SYDVKM. Trimming cost V 0 bases and J 7 bases, with 7 bases left between them. The CDR3 runs 12 residues. The CDR3 DNA reads as TGTGCCAGCAGTTTATGGGGCCTAGAGCAGTACTTC. Amino acid sequence: CASSLWGLEQYF.

A few counts support this clonotype. The chain carries TRBV5-1 and TRBJ2-1; 8 bases are shared with TRBD2. The CDR3 extends over 14 amino acids. Per germline, CDR1 SGHRS and CDR2 YFSETQ. V lost 2 bases, J lost 3 bases, and 1 base stayed unmatched. The CDR3 coding sequence is TGCGCCAGCAGCTTTAGCGGGGACTACAATGAGCAGTTCTTC. Residues: CASSFSGDYNEQFF. Drawing the rest from reference TRBV5-1 and TRBJ2-1, the complete variable domain is KAGVTQTPRYLIKTRGQQVTLSCSPISGHRSVSWYQQTPGQGLQFLFEYFSETQRNKGNFPGRFSGRQFSNSRSEMNVSTLELGDSALYLCASSFSGDYNEQFFGPGTRLTVL.

The sample holds a few counts of this clonotype. This chain joins TRBV6-5 and TRBJ2-2, with a tentative D call TRBD1 (6 bases). This CDR3 comprises 16 residues. Germline V gene data show CDR1 as MNHEY and CDR2 as SVGAGI. Between the trimmed V and J ends, which lost 2 bases and 5 bases, there was a span of 15 bases. This chain's CDR3 is CASSYDRTGRTGELFF. The CDR3 coding sequence is TGTGCCAGCAGTTACGACCGCACAGGGAGAACCGGGGAGCTGTTTTTT.

The chain has TRBV7-9 and TRBJ2-3; a possible D gene is TRBD2 (6 bases). This CDR3 spans 14 amino acids. V shed 4 bases and J shed 6 bases, with 14 bases lying between them. The V gene's germline CDR1 is SEHNR and CDR2 FQNEAQ (reference sequence). CDR3 in amino acids: CASSSLTGGDTQYF. The CDR3 coding sequence is TGTGCCAGCAGCTCTCTGACTGGGGGGGATACGCAGTATTTT.

This clonotype was seen only a few times. The chain links TRBV20-1 to TRBJ1-6; 9 bases line up with TRBD1. This CDR3 comprises 13 residues. Germline CDR1 DFQATT, CDR2 SNEGSKA (reference sequence). V dropped 5 bases and J dropped 10; count of bases not matched to a gene: 6. This chain's CDR3 is CSAGTGRASPLHF. CDR3 DNA sequence: TGCAGTGCTGGGACAGGGCGGGCCTCACCCCTCCACTTT.

This clonotype was counted at least ten times. This chain uses TRBV7-2 with TRBJ2-5; 8 nucleotides line up with TRBD2. The CDR3 sequence is 15 residues long. V was pared by 5 bases and J by 2 bases, with 7 bases of the junction left unmatched. CDR1 and CDR2 from the germline V gene are SGHTA and FQGNSA. The CDR3, as DNA: TGTGCCAGCAGCCGAGGGGCTAGCGGGCAAGAGACCCAGTACTTC. This gives the protein CASSRGASGQETQYF.

With regard to this clonotype: This may come from a read error, since a much larger clone is one base off. This chain links TRBV27 with TRBJ2-7, with 11 bases matching TRBD2. Per the germline V gene, CDR1 is MNHEY and CDR2 is SMNVEV (reference sequence). The CDR3 is 16 amino acids. The junction had 11 bases not matched to a gene; V was cut back by 8 bases and J by 2 bases. CDR3 protein: CASRGLAEGPAYEQYF. DNA of the CDR3: TGTGCCAGCCGGGGACTAGCGGAGGGCCCCGCCTACGAGCAGTACTTC.